This TCR beta chain is drawn from a study of OX40 agonist ivuxolimab in advanced cancers. Across the whole study: Participants averaged around 60 years of age (range about 23 to 80) and were around 83% male. Partial responses, seen in three patients, involved one hepatocellular carcinoma and two cutaneous melanomas. The study, taken as a whole, reports: Partial responders treated at 0.1-3.0 mg/kg exhibited clonal expansion among the lowest measured.

As concerns this clone: Its cognate antigen is unknown.

Produced via immunoSEQ multiplex PCR; TCRdb's table is partial and in-frame only. The sample yields around 15,000 clones, roughly four fifths seen once. The CDR3 contains 11 residues. CDR1 and CDR2 from the germline V gene are DFQATT and SNEGSKA (reference sequence). After removal of 7 bases from V and 14 bases from J, the junction contained 11 bases not matched to a gene. The chain employs TRBV20-1 and TRBJ2-1, with 7 bases identical to TRBD1. The sequence derives from an adult with an advanced solid tumor such as melanoma, head and neck, liver or kidney cancer. The sequencing here drew on CD4+ or CD8+ T cells sorted from blood, taken in a trial of the OX40 agonist ivuxolimab. The CDR3 nucleotides read TGCAGTGTCAAAACAGGTGACAGGGAGTTCTTC. Amino acid sequence: CSVKTGDREFF.